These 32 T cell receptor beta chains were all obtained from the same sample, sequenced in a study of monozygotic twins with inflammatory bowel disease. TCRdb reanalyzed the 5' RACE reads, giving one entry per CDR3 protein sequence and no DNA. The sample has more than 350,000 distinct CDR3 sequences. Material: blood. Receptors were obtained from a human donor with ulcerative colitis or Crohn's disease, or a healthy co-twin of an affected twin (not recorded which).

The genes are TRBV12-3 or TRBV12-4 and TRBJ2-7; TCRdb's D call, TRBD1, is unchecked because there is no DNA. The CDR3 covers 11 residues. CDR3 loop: CATGDRGEQYF.

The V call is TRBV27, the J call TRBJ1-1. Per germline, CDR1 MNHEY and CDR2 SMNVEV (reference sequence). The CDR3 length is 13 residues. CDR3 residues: CASSLGSSTEAFF.

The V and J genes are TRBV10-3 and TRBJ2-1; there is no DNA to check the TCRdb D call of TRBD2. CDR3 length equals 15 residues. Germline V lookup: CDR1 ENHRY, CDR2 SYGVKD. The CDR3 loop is CATLETSGSYNEQFF.

The chain's CDR3 is CASSLGVSETQYF. The V and J genes are TRBV7-6 and TRBJ2-5. Germline-derived CDR1 and CDR2 are SGHVS and FNYEAQ. This CDR3 spans 13 amino acids.

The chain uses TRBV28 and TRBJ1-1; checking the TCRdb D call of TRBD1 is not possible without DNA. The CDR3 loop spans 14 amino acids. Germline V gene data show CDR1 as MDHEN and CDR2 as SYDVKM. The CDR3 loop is CASSSPGLNTEAFF.

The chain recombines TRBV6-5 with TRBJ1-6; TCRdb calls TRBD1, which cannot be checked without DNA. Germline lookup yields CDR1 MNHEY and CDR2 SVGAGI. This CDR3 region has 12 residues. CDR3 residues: CASQGYNSPLHF.

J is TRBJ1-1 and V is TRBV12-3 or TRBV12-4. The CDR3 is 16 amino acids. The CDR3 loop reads CASRRTSGGLNTEAFF.

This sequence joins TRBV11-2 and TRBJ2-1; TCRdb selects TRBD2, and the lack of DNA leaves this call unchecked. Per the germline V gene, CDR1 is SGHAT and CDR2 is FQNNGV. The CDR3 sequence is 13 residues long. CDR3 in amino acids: CASRGTSDNEQFF.

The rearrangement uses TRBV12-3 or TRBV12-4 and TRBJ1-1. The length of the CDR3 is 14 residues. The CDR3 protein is CASSLTQLNTEAFF.

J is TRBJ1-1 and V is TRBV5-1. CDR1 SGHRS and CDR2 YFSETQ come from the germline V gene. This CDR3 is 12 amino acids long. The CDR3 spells CASSFIGTEAFF. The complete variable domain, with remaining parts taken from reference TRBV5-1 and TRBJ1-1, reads KAGVTQTPRYLIKTRGQQVTLSCSPISGHRSVSWYQQTPGQGLQFLFEYFSETQRNKGNFPGRFSGRQFSNSRSEMNVSTLELGDSALYLCASSFIGTEAFFGQGTRLTVV.

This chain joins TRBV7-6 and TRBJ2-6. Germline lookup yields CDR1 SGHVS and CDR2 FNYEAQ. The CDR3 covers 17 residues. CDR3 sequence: CASSLPGLAGGANVLTF.

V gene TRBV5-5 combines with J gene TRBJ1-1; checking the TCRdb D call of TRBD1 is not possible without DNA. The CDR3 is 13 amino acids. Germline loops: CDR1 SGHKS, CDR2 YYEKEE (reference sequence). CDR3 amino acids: CASSAQGATEAFF.

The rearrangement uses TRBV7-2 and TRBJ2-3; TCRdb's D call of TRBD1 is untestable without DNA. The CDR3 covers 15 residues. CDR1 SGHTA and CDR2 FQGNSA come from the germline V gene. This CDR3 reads CASSLDRARADTQYF.

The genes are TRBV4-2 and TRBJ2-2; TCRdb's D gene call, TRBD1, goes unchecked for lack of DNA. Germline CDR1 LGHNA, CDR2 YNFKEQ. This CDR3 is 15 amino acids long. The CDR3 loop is CASSQVQQETGELFF.

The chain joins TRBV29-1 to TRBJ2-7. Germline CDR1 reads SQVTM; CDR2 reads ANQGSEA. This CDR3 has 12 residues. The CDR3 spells CSVKGSSYEQYF.

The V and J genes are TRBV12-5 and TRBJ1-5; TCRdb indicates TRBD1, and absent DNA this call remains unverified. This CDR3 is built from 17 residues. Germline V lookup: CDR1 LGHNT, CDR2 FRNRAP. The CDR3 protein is CASGLVHRTVYNQPQHF. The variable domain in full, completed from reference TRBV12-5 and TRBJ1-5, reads DARVTQTPRHKVTEMGQEVTMRCQPILGHNTVFWYRQTMMQGLELLAYFRNRAPLDDSGMPKDRFSAEMPDATLATLKIQPSEPRDSAVYFCASGLVHRTVYNQPQHFGDGTRLSIL.

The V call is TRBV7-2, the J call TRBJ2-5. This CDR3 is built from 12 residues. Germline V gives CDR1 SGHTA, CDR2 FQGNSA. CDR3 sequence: CASSSPWETQYF.

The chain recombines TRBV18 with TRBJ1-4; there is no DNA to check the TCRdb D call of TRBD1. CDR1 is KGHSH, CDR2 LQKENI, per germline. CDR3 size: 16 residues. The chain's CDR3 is CASSPGTRATNEKLFF. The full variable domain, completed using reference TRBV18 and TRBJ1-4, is NAGVMQNPRHLVRRRGQEARLRCSPMKGHSHVYWYRQLPEEGLKFMVYLQKENIIDESGMPKERFSAEFPKEGPSILRIQQVVRGDSAAYFCASSPGTRATNEKLFFGSGTQLSVL.

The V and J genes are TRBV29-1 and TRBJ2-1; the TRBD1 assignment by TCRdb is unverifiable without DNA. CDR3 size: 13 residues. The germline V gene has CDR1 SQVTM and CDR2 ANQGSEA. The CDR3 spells CSVRAPSYNEQFF.

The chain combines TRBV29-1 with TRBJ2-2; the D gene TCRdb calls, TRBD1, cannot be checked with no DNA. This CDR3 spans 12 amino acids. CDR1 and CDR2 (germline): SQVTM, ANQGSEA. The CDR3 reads CSGTGNTGELFF.

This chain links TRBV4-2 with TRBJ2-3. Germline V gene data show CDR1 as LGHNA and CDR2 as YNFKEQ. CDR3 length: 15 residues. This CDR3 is CASSQEWFGTDTQYF.

The chain's CDR3 is CAIGTGLVYEQYF. The chain is built from TRBV10-3 and TRBJ2-7; TCRdb designates TRBD1, a call that cannot be tested without DNA. Germline V CDR1 and CDR2: ENHRY, SYGVKD. CDR3 length equals 13 residues.

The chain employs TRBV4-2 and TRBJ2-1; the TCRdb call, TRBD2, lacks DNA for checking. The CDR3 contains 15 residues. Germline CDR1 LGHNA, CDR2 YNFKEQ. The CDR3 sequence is CASSPGSGGNNEQFF.

The CDR3 spells CSASGLADDNEQFF. The gene calls are TRBV20-1 and TRBJ2-1; TCRdb's D call of TRBD2 is untestable without DNA. The CDR3 is 14 residues long. Germline CDR1 DFQATT, CDR2 SNEGSKA (reference sequence).

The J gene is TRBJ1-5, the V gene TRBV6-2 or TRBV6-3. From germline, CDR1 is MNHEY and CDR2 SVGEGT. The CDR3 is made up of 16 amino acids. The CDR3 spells CASSFSDPYFNQPQHF.

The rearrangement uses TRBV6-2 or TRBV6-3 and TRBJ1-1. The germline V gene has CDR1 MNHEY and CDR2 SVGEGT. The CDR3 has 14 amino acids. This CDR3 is CASSRLNGGEEAFF.

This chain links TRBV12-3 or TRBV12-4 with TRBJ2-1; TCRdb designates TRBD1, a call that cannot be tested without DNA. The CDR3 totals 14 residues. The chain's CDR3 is CASGAGDQYNEQFF.

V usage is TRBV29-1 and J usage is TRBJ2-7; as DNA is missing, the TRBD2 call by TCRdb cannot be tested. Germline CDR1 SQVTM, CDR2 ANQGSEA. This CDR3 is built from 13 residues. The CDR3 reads CSVVLAGSYEQYF.

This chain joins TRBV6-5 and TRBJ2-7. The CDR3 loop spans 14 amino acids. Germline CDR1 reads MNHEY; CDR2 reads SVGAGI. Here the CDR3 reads CASSYSGDTYEQYF.

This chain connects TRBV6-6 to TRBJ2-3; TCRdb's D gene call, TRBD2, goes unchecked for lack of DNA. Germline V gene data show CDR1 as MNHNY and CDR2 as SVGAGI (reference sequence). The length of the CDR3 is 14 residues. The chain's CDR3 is CASSDRGGTDTQYF.

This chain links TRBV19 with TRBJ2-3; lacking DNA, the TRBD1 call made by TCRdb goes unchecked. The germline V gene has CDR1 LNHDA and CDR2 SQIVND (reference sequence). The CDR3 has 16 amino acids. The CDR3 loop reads CASSIPSGQGINTQYF.

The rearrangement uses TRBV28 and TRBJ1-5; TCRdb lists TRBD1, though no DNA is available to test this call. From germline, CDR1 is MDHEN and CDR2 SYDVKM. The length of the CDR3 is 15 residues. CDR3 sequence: CASSRPTGMHQPQHF.